This TCR beta chain was retrieved from a study of cytomegalovirus exposure and HLA in healthy donors. Findings and caveats of the study: A prior analysis recorded that most TCR beta V segments were productive about 90% or about 30% of the time.

The CDR3 has 16 residues. Trimming pared 1 base from V and 4 bases from J, leaving 16 bases between. From germline, CDR1 is MDHEN and CDR2 SYDVKM. As concerns this clone: Its specificity is not known.

Nominal health characterized the donors when sampled, though unrecorded immune exposures were likely. PCR was performed using 60 Vbeta and 13 Jbeta primers. Method: immunoSEQ multiplex PCR; TCRdb's copy keeps in-frame clones and lacks some. This table holds roughly 23,000 clones, 60% to 80% found once. The sequenced sample consisted of PBMCs. This receptor was taken from a man in his 60s in good health and CMV-seronegative. The gene calls are TRBV28 and TRBJ1-1; weak D call: TRBD1 (5 bases). This chain's CDR3 is CASSLLGVSGGTEAFF. CDR3 bases: TGTGCCAGCAGTTTATTAGGGGTCTCCGGGGGCACTGAAGCTTTCTTT.